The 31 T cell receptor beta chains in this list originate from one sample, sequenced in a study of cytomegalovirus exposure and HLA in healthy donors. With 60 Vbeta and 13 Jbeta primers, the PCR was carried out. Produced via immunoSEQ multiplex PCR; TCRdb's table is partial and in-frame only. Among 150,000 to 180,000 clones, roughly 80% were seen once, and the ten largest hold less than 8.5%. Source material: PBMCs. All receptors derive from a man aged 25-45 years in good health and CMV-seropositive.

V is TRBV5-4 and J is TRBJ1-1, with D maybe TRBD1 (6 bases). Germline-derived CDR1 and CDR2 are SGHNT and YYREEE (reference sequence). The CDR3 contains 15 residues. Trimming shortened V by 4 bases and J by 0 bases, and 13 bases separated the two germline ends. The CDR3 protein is CASSRGGHMNTEAFF. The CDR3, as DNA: TGTGCCAGCAGCCGGGGGGGGCACATGAACACTGAAGCTTTCTTT. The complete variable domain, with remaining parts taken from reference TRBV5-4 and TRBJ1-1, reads ETGVTQSPTHLIKTRGQQVTLRCSSQSGHNTVSWYQQALGQGPQFIFQYYREEENGRGNFPPRFSGLQFPNYSSELNVNALELDDSALYLCASSRGGHMNTEAFFGQGTRLTVV.

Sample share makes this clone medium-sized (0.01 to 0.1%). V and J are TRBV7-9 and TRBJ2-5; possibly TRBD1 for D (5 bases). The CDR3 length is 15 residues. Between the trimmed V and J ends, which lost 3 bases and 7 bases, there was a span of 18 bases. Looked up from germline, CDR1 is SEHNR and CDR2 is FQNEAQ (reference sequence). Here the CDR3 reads CASSFLGYRTGTQYF. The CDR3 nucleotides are TGTGCCAGCAGCTTTTTAGGGTACAGGACCGGGACCCAGTACTTC.

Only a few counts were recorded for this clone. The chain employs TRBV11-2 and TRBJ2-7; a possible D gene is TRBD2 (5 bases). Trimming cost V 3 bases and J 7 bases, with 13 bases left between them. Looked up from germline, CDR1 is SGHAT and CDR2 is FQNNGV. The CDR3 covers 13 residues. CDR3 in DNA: TGTGCCAGCAGCTTCGGATCCCGGGGTGAGCAGTACTTC. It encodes CASSFGSRGEQYF.

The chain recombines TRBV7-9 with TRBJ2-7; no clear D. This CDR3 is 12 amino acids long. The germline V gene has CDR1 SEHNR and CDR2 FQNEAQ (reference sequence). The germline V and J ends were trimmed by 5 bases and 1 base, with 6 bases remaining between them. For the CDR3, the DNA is TGTGCCAGCAGCCACACATCCTACGAGCAGTACTTC. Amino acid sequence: CASSHTSYEQYF.

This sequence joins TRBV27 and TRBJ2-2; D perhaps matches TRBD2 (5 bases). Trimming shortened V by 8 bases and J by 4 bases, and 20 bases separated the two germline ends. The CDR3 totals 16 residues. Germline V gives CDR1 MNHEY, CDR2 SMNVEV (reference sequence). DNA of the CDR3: TGTGCCAGCCAAGCCGGACTCCTTCTTGGCACCGGGGAGCTGTTTTTT. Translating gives CASQAGLLLGTGELFF.

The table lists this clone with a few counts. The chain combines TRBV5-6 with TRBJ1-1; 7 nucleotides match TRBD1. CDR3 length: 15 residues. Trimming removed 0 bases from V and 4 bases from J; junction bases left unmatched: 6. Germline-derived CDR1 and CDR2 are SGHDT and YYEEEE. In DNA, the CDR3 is TGTGCCAGCAGCTTGGAACAGGGGTGGGGCACTGAAGCTTTCTTT. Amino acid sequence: CASSLEQGWGTEAFF.

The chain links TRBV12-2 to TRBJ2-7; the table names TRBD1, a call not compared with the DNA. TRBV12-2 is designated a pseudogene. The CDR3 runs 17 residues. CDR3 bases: TGTGCAAGTCGCTTAGCTCTAGGACATTCGCGGTCCTACGAGCAGTACTTC. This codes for CASRLALGHSRSYEQYF.

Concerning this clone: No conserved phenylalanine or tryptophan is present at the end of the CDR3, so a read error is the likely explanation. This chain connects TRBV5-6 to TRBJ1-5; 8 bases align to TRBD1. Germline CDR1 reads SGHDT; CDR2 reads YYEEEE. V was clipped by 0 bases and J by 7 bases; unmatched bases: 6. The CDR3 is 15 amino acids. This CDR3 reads CASSLGQGMGQPQHS. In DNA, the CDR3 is TGTGCCAGCAGCTTGGGACAGGGGATGGGGCAGCCCCAGCATTCT.

The DNA of the CDR3 is TGTGCCAGTAGTAGAGGGTATAGCAATCAGCCCCAGCATTTT. It specifies CASSRGYSNQPQHF. V usage is TRBV19 and J usage is TRBJ1-5; the D is unclear. This CDR3 has 14 amino acids. Germline loops: CDR1 LNHDA, CDR2 SQIVND (reference sequence). V was pared by 4 bases and J by 0 bases, with 7 bases between.

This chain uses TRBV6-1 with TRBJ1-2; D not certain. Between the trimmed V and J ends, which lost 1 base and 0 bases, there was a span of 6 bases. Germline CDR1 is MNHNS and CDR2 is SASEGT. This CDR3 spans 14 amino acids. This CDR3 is CASSEGPANYGYTF. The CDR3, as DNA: TGTGCCAGCAGTGAAGGGCCTGCTAACTATGGCTACACCTTC.

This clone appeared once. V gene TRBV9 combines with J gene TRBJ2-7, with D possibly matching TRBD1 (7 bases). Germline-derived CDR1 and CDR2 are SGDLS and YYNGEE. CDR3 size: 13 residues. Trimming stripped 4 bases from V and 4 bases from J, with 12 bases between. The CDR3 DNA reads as TGTGCCAGCAGCAAACAGGGGAGGTACGAGCAGTACTTC. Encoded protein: CASSKQGRYEQYF.

CDR3 loop: CASSPLRGLLTEAFF. The CDR3 DNA reads TGTGCCAGCAGCCCACTGAGGGGGCTGTTGACTGAAGCTTTCTTT. The chain combines TRBV7-9 with TRBJ1-1, with 7 bases aligning to TRBD1. V was pared by 5 bases and J by 5 bases, with 11 bases of the junction left unmatched. This CDR3 is 15 amino acids long. Per germline, CDR1 SEHNR and CDR2 FQNEAQ (reference sequence).

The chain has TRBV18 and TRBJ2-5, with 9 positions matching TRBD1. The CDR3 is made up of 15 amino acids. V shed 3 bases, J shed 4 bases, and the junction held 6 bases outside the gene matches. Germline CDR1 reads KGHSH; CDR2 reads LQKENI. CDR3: CASSPVPGQGETQYF. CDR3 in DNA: TGTGCCAGCTCACCGGTACCGGGACAGGGAGAGACCCAGTACTTC.

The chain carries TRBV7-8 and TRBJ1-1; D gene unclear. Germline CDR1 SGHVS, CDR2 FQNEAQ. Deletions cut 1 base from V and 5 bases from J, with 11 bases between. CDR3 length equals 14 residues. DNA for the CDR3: TGTGCCAGCAGCTTAGGGAGGTTCGGGACTGAAGCTTTCTTT. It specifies CASSLGRFGTEAFF.

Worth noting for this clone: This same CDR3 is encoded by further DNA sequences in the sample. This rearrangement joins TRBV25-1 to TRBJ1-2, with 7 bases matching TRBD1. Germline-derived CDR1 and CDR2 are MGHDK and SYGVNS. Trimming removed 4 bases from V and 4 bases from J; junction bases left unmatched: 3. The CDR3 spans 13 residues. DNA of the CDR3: TGTGCCAGCAGTGCGGGACAGCTCTATGGCTACACCTTC. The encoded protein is CASSAGQLYGYTF.

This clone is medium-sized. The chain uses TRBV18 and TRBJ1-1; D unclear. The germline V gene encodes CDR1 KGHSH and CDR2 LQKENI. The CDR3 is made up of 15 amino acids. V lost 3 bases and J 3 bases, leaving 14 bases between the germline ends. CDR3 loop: CASSPRRIPDTEAFF. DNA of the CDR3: TGTGCCAGCTCACCTAGGAGGATACCAGACACTGAAGCTTTCTTT.

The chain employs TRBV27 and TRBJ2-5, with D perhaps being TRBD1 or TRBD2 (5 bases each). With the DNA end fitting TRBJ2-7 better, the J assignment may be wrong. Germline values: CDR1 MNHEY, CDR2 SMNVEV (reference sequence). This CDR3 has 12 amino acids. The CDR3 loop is CASSPGGYEQYF. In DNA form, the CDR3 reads TGTGCCAGCAGTCCTGGGGGCTACGAGCAGTACTTC.

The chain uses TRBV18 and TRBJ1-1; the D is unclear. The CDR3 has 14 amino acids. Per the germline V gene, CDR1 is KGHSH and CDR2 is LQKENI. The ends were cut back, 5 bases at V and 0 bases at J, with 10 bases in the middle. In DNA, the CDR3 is TGTGCCAGCTCAGGGGAGGGAGTGAACACTGAAGCTTTCTTT. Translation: CASSGEGVNTEAFF. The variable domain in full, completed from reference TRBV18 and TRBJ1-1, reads NAGVMQNPRHLVRRRGQEARLRCSPMKGHSHVYWYRQLPEEGLKFMVYLQKENIIDESGMPKERFSAEFPKEGPSILRIQQVVRGDSAAYFCASSGEGVNTEAFFGQGTRLTVV.

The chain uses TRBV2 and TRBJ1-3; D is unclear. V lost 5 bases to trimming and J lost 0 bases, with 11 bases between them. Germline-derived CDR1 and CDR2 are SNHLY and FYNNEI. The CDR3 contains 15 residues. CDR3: CASSRTPSSGNTIYF. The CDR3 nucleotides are TGTGCCAGCAGTCGGACTCCAAGCTCTGGAAACACCATATATTTT.

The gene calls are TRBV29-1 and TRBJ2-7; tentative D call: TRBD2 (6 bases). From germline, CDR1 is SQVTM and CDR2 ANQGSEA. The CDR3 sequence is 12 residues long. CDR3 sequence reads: CSGGADRDEQYF. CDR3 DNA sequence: TGCAGTGGCGGGGCGGATCGGGACGAGCAGTACTTC.

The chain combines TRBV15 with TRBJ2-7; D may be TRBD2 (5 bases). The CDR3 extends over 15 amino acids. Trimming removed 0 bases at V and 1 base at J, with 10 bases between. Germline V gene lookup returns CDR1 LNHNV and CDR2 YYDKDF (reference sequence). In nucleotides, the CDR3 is TGTGCCACCAGCAGAGATCCGGGGTTTTCCTACGAGCAGTACTTC. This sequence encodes CATSRDPGFSYEQYF.

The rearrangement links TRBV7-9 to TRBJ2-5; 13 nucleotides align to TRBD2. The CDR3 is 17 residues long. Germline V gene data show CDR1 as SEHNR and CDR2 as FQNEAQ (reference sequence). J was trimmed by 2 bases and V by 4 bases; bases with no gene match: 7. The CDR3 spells CASSSWTSGSGQETQYF. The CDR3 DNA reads TGTGCCAGCAGCTCCTGGACTAGCGGGAGCGGTCAAGAGACCCAGTACTTC.

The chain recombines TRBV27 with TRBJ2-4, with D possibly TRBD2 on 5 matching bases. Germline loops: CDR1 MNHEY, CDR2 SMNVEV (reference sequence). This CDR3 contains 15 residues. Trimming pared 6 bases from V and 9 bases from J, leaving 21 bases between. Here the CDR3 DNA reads TGTGCCAGCAGCCCCGGAAACACGGACTTTCTCATTCAGTACTTC. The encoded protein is CASSPGNTDFLIQYF.

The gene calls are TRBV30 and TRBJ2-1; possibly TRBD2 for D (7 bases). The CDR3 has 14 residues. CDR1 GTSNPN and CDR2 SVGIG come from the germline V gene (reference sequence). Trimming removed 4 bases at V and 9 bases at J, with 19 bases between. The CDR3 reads CAWTMGGGSGEQFF. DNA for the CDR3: TGTGCCTGGACCATGGGAGGGGGAAGTGGTGAGCAGTTCTTC.

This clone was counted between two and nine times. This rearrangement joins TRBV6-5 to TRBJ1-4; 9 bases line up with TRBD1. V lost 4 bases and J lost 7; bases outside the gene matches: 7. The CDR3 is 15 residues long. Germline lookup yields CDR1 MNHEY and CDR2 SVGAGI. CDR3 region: CASSLTGGGGEKLFF. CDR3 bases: TGTGCCAGCAGTTTAACAGGGGGCGGAGGTGAAAAACTGTTTTTT.

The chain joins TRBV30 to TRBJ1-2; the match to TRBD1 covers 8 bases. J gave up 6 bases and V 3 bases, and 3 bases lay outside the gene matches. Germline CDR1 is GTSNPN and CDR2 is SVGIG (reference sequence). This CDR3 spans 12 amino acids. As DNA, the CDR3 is TGTGCCTGGAGCCCGACAGGGGATGGCTACACCTTC. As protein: CAWSPTGDGYTF.

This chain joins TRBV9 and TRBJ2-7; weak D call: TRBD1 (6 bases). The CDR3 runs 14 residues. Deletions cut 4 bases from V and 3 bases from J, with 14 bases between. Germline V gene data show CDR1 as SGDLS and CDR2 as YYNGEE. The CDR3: CASSPRQEFYEQYF. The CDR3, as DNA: TGTGCCAGCAGCCCGAGACAGGAATTCTACGAGCAGTACTTC.

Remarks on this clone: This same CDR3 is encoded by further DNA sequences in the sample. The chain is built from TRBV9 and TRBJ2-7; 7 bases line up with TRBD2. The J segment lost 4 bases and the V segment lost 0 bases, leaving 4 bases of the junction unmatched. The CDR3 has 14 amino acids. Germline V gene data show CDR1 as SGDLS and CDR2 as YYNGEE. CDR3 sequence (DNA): TGTGCCAGCAGCGTAGGTCTAGCGGCTTACGAGCAGTACTTC. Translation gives CASSVGLAAYEQYF.

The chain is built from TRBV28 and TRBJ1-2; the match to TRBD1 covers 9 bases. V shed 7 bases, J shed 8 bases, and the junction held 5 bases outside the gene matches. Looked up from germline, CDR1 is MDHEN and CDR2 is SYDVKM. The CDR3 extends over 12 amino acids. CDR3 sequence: CASTTGGGGYTF. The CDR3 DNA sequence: TGTGCCAGCACAACAGGGGGCGGAGGCTACACCTTC.

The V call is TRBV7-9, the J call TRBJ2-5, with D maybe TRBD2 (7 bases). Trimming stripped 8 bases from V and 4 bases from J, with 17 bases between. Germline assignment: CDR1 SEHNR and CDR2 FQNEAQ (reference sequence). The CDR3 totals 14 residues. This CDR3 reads CASYNGGAGETQYF. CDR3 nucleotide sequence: TGTGCCAGCTACAATGGGGGGGCCGGAGAGACCCAGTACTTC.

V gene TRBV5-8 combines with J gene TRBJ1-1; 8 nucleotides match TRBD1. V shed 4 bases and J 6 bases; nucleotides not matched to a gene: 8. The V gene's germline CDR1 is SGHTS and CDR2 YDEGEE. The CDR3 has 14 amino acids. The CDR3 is CASSPGGYISEAFF. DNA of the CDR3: TGTGCCAGCAGCCCAGGGGGCTATATCTCTGAAGCTTTCTTT. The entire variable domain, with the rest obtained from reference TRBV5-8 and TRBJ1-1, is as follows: EAGVTQSPTHLIKTRGQQATLRCSPISGHTSVYWYQQALGLGLQFLLWYDEGEERNRGNFPPRFSGRQFPNYSSELNVNALELEDSALYLCASSPGGYISEAFFGQGTRLTVV.